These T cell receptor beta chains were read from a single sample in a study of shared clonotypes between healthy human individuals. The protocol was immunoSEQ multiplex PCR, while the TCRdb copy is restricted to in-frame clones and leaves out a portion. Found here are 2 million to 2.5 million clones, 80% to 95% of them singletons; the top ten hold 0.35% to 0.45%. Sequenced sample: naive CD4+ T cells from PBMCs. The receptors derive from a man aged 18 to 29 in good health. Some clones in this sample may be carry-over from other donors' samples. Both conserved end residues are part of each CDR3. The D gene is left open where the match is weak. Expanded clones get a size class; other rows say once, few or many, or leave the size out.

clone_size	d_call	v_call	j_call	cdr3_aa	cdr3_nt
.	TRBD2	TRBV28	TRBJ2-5	CASSPQGTRETQYF	TGTGCCAGCTCCCCCCAGGGGACTAGAGAGACCCAGTACTTC
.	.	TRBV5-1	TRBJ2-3	CATAGRSGSTDTQYF	TGCGCCACCGCAGGGCGTAGCGGCAGCACAGATACGCAGTATTTT
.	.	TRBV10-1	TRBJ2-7	CASSPNARSGEQYF	TGCGCCAGCAGCCCGAACGCGCGTTCGGGCGAGCAGTACTTC
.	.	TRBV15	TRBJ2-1	CATSSGFTSYNEQFF	TGTGCCACCAGCAGTGGGTTTACCTCCTACAATGAGCAGTTCTTC
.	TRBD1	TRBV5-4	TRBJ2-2	CASSLGQGYTGELFF	TGTGCCAGCAGCTTGGGACAGGGTTACACCGGGGAGCTGTTTTTT
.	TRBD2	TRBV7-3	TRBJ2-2	CASSSWTSGVPANTGELFF	TGTGCCAGCAGCTCCTGGACTAGCGGCGTTCCTGCGAACACCGGGGAGCTGTTTTTT
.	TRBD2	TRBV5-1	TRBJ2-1	CASSPLGGSGSGPYNEQFF	TGCGCCAGCAGCCCGCTCGGCGGTAGCGGGAGCGGTCCCTACAATGAGCAGTTCTTC
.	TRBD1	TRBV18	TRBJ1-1	CASSRTGGNTEAFF	TGTGCCAGCTCACGGACAGGGGGGAACACTGAAGCTTTCTTT
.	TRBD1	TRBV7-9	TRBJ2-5	CASSLRQGTQYF	TGTGCCAGCAGCTTAAGACAGGGGACCCAGTACTTC
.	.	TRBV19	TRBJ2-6	CASRGQVSGANVLTF	TGTGCCAGTAGAGGGCAGGTCTCTGGGGCCAACGTCCTGACTTTC
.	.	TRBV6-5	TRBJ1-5	CASTSTRSPQHF	TGTGCCAGCACCAGCACGAGATCGCCCCAGCATTTT
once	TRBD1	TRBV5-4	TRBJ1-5	CASSSDRVGQPQHF	TGTGCCAGCAGCTCCGACAGGGTAGGTCAGCCCCAGCATTTT